This TCR beta chain emerged from a study of T cell repertoires in cytomegalovirus infection. This clonotype showed up many times. What it binds is unknown. Germline loops: CDR1 MNHEY, CDR2 SVGAGI. After removal of 3 bases from V and 3 bases from J, the junction contained 8 bases not matched to a gene. The CDR3 covers 16 residues. One entry per CDR3 protein results from TCRdb running MiXCR on the reads. The sample has about 69,000 distinct CDR3 sequences, under 30% seen once. Study-level results: Summed frequency of public TCR beta families distinguished CMV carriers with the relevant HLA. Dominant in the ex vivo response were TCR beta clonotypes restricted by HLA-C and specific for CMV.

The chain employs TRBV6-5 and TRBJ2-7, with 10 bases lining up with TRBD2. The TCR sequence derives from a human donor in good health (CMV status not recorded). Some clones in this sample may be carry-over from other donors' samples. Sequences were derived from CD8+ T cells from cultured PBMCs, sampled from culture after CMV antigen stimulation. This CDR3 is CASSYRGTSELYEQYF. The CDR3 nucleotides read TGTGCCAGCAGTTATAGGGGGACTAGCGAGCTCTACGAGCAGTACTTC.